This T cell receptor (beta chain) was profiled in a study of T-cell memory formation after mild COVID-19. In the study overall: The two donors had largely donor-specific TCR clusters. Study findings and constraints: Mostly located in CM and EM were contracting CD4+ clones, with contracting CD8+ clones located in EMRA.

TCRdb re-derived calls from the 5' RACE reads in MiXCR, one entry per CDR3 protein. The sample comprises a few hundred thousand distinct CDR3 sequences, around a fifth of which are singletons, and about an eighth rests with the top ten. The table lists this clonotype with a few counts. What it recognizes is unknown. This CDR3 is 18 amino acids long. With 1 base clipped from V and 5 bases from J, the junction kept 5 bases outside the gene matches. The chain carries TRBV23-1 and TRBJ2-1; 16 positions match TRBD2. TRBV23-1 is flagged as an ORF with uncertain function. The sequenced sample consisted of PBMCs or a T cell subset sorted from them (not recorded which). This TCR was recovered from an adult woman who had mild COVID-19 (a few samples of this study predate the infection). Cell type and time point are not known. The CDR3 bases are TGCGCCAGCAGTCAATTCGGGACTAGCGGGAGGGGAAACAATGAGCAGTTCTTC. It specifies CASSQFGTSGRGNNEQFF.